The TCR beta chain under discussion was sequenced for a study of OX40 agonist ivuxolimab in advanced cancers. Data came from immunoSEQ multiplex PCR; TCRdb stores just in-frame clones and leaves some out. The sample has about 75,000 clones; 90% are singletons. Per germline, CDR1 PRHDT and CDR2 FYEKMQ (reference sequence). The CDR3 loop spans 14 amino acids. Losses at the gene ends were 7 bases for V and 9 bases for J; bases not matched to a gene: 9. The sequences come from CD4+ or CD8+ T cells sorted from blood, collected in a trial of the OX40 agonist ivuxolimab. This TCR was recovered from an adult with an advanced solid tumor such as melanoma, head and neck, liver or kidney cancer. V gene TRBV13 combines with J gene TRBJ1-6; 7 nucleotides match TRBD1. CDR3 DNA sequence: TGTGCCAGCACCGTGGACAGGCAAAGTTCACCCCTCCACTTT. This translates into CASTVDRQSSPLHF.